This record covers a single T cell receptor (beta chain). In its sample, this clonotype was seen many times. No antigen is known for it. Within one base of it there is no much larger clone, and no base qualities were kept. The source of the sample is a study of T cells after yellow fever vaccination (dated by TCRdb to the late 2010s). In the study overall: Libraries from fractions with low cell numbers were prepared with the SMART-Seq v4 Ultra Low Input RNA kit. To follow T-cell clones before and after primary and booster YFV17D yellow fever vaccination, bulk TCR alpha and beta repertoires were sequenced over time. Two healthy male donors, one aged 18 to 30 and one aged 30 to 40 years, were included in the cohort. Bulk PBMC replicates and cell subsets were isolated from blood drawn at multiple timepoints before and after both primary and secondary immunization.

TCR cDNA was made using 5'RACE template switching, a step that added a universal primer site and unique molecular identifiers. cDNA synthesis was primed from both the TCR alpha and TCR beta constant segments. Two PCR steps were used to amplify libraries, with sample barcodes and sequencing adapters being added in the second step. Sequencing of libraries was done on Illumina HiSeq 2500 (2x100 bp) or NovaSeq (2x150 bp). Turning to the authors' computational methods: Reads were demultiplexed and collapsed into UMI consensus sequences with MIGEC, and V(D)J alignment was performed with MiXCR. Vaccine-responding clonotypes were defined with edgeR using replicate PBMC samples, requiring FDR below 0.01 and a log2 fold change above 5 up to day 15. Each bulk clonotype was labeled CD4 or CD8 based on which sequenced repertoire, CD4 or CD8, contained the clonotype at higher abundance. TCRdb itself trimmed the public reads at Q25 with fastp, ran MiXCR and retained productive beta chains. Rows with a matching CDR3 protein are joined into one entry that keeps the most common DNA and genes. Clone size and V and J calls follow TCRdb, not the original study. The sample table holds around 46,000 distinct CDR3 sequences, of which roughly 7% were seen once. The top ten clones comprise 25% to 35% of the sample.

On the study overall, not on this receptor specifically: The secondary T-cell response was weaker than the primary response but faster, peaking on day 5 instead of day 15. Because the study included only a couple of donors, the extent to which the findings can be generalized is limited. After the booster, most of the clones that had expanded following primary vaccination were detected again (just under 97% of CD4 and around 88% of CD8), which suggests that memory was broadly maintained. Computational filtering was required because FACS-sorted repertoires could contain abundant contaminating clonotypes from the bulk population. A small share of clonotypes was detected in both CD4 and CD8 compartments, with the overlap likely arising from convergent recombination.

The sample's treatment or condition label, decoded: live attenuated yellow fever vaccine strain. PBMCs were isolated from peripheral blood using a standard Ficoll-Paque protocol. Dynabeads CD4 and CD8 positive selection kits were used to isolate CD4 and CD8 T-cell fractions. RNA was extracted with TriZol from bulk PBMCs, CD4 and CD8 fractions, and dextramer-positive and dextramer-negative fractions. The sequence derives from a man between 18 and 35 years old who received the YFV17D yellow fever vaccine. Sequencing was performed on CD8+ T cells sorted from PBMCs, taken approximately 15 days after the first yellow fever vaccination.

CDR3 sequence: CATSDWGETQYF. In nucleotide form, the sequence is TGTGCCACCAGTGATTGGGGTGAGACCCAGTACTTC. The chain is assembled from TRBV24-1 and TRBJ2-5, with the identity of the D gene unclear. The CDR3 covers 12 residues, taking in both the cysteine and the phenylalanine. The entry retains the CDR3 DNA only, 36 bases that are in frame from base 1. Trimming removed 2 bases from V and 5 bases from J, leaving 5 bases between the germline ends. The CDR1 and CDR2 encoded by the germline V gene are KGHDR and SFDVKD.